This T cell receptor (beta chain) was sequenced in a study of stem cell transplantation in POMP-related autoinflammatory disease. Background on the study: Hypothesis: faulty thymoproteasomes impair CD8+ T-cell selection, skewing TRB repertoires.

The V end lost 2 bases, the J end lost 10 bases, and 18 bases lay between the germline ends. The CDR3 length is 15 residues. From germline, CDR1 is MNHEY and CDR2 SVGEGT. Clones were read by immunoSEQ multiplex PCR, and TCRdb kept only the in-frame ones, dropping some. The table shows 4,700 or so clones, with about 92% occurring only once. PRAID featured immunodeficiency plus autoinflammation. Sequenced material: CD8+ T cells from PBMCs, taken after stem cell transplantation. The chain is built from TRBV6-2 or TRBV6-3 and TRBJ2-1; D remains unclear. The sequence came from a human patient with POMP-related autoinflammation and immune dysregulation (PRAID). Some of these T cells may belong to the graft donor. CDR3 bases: TGTGCCAGCAGTTACGGGGAAGCCCTCACCAGAGAGCAGTTCTTC. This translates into CASSYGEALTREQFF.